Each of the 2 T cell receptor gamma chains below was sequenced from the same sample in a study of gamma delta lymphoproliferative disorders and STAT genes. TCRdb re-called clones from the multiplex PCR reads via CATT. The table records some 2,100 gamma-chain clones, more than 8.5% of them present only once. Genomic DNA from isolated PBMCs served as the sequencing template. Sequencing input: blood. The receptors stem from a human donor with gamma-delta T-cell large granular lymphocyte leukemia.

In its sample, this clone ranks as medium-sized. This likely came from a read error, as a far larger clone is one base away. The identical CDR3 is also encoded by other nucleotide sequences in the sample. The V and J genes are TRGV10 and TRGJ1 or TRGJ2. The J gene was not available in TCRdb and was assigned here by matching the DNA to germline segments. TRGV10 falls under the ORF class, with uncertain function. The CDR3 runs 12 residues. The CDR3, as DNA: TGCGCTGCGTGGGCTAAGTCGGATAAGAAACTCTTT. This sequence encodes CAAWAKSDKKLF.

Within the sample, this clone is medium-sized. The chain employs TRGV10 and TRGJ1 or TRGJ2. No J segment appears in TCRdb, so it was assigned here by matching the sequence to germline. Being an ORF, TRGV10 has a function that is uncertain. J was trimmed by 5 bases and V by 8 bases; bases with no gene match: 4. The CDR3 is 11 residues long. The CDR3 DNA reads TGTGCTGCGTGGGACCATTATAAGAAACTCTTT. It codes for CAAWDHYKKLF.